This is a list of T cell receptor beta chains from one sample in a study of cytomegalovirus exposure and HLA in healthy donors. TCRdb's copy holds only in-frame clones and misses some; the assay was immunoSEQ multiplex PCR. The data hold around 68,000 clones, with 85% observed a single time. Sequenced: PBMCs. These receptors were collected from a female donor in good health and CMV-seronegative. The CDR3 runs from the conserved cysteine through the conserved F or W. Each record gives: clone size, V gene, D gene, J gene, CDR3 protein, CDR3 DNA. The D gene is left open where the match is weak. Size is omitted from some rows. Given values are once, few, many or a class for expanded clones.

size: -; V: TRBV15; D: TRBD1; J: TRBJ1-4; CDR3: CATSRVGTGLGEKLFF; DNA: TGTGCCACCAGCAGAGTTGGGACAGGGTTGGGTGAAAAACTGTTTTTT
size: -; V: TRBV15; D: TRBD1; J: TRBJ2-7; CDR3: CATSLDRRGTYEQYF; DNA: TGTGCCACCAGCTTGGACAGGAGAGGGACCTACGAGCAGTACTTC
size: -; V: TRBV2; D: TRBD2; J: TRBJ2-5; CDR3: CASSLLTHSRTSGEETQYF; DNA: TGTGCCAGCAGTCTCCTCACCCATTCACGGACTAGCGGAGAAGAGACCCAGTACTTC
size: -; V: TRBV2; D: -; J: TRBJ1-4; CDR3: CASSESQYNEKLFF; DNA: TGTGCCAGCAGTGAGTCGCAGTATAATGAAAAACTGTTTTTT
size: -; V: TRBV20-1; D: -; J: TRBJ1-1; CDR3: CSARGPREAFF; DNA: TGCAGTGCTCGGGGTCCGAGGGAAGCTTTCTTT
size: -; V: TRBV7-2; D: -; J: TRBJ2-6; CDR3: CASSLFRVGSSGANVLTF; DNA: TGTGCCAGCAGCTTATTTCGGGTTGGGAGCTCTGGGGCCAACGTCCTGACTTTC
size: -; V: TRBV7-2; D: TRBD1; J: TRBJ2-7; CDR3: CASSYRDSEDEQYF; DNA: TGTGCCAGCAGCTACCGGGACAGTGAGGACGAGCAGTACTTC
size: -; V: TRBV27; D: TRBD2; J: TRBJ2-1; CDR3: CASSLGSGIYNEQFF; DNA: TGTGCCAGCAGTTTAGGTAGCGGGATATACAATGAGCAGTTCTTC
size: -; V: TRBV5-1; D: -; J: TRBJ2-5; CDR3: CASSLMDSQETQYF; DNA: TGCGCCAGCAGCTTGATGGACAGCCAAGAGACCCAGTACTTC
size: -; V: TRBV12-5; D: -; J: TRBJ2-5; CDR3: CASANQETQYF; DNA: TGTGCTAGTGCCAACCAAGAGACCCAGTACTTC
size: -; V: TRBV5-8; D: -; J: TRBJ2-7; CDR3: CASSRGSYEQYF; DNA: TGTGCCAGCAGCCGAGGAAGCTACGAGCAGTACTTC
size: -; V: TRBV19; D: -; J: TRBJ2-1; CDR3: CASSIVVGVVEQFF; DNA: TGTGCCAGTAGTATAGTGGTAGGGGTTGTTGAGCAGTTCTTC
size: once; V: TRBV5-1; D: TRBD1; J: TRBJ1-4; CDR3: CASKAGTANEKLFF; DNA: TGCGCCAGCAAGGCCGGGACAGCGAATGAAAAACTGTTTTTT
size: -; V: TRBV27; D: -; J: TRBJ1-2; CDR3: CASSPTGGTNYGYTF; DNA: TGTGCCAGCAGTCCGACGGGGGGTACGAACTATGGCTACACCTTC
size: -; V: TRBV6-6; D: TRBD1; J: TRBJ2-7; CDR3: CASSYSQGKYF; DNA: TGTGCCAGCAGTTACTCACAGGGGAAGTACTTC
size: -; V: TRBV19; D: -; J: TRBJ1-2; CDR3: CASGSHGGDYGYTF; DNA: TGTGCCAGTGGGTCCCACGGGGGGGACTATGGCTACACCTTC
size: -; V: TRBV11-2; D: TRBD2; J: TRBJ2-1; CDR3: CASSLRTSGRADYNEQFF; DNA: TGTGCCAGCAGCTTACGGACTAGCGGGAGGGCCGACTACAATGAGCAGTTCTTC
size: -; V: TRBV12-5; D: -; J: TRBJ1-2; CDR3: CASGPDLGQIHGYTF; DNA: TGTGCTAGTGGTCCGGACCTCGGACAGATTCATGGCTACACCTTC
size: -; V: TRBV27; D: TRBD1; J: TRBJ1-1; CDR3: CASSLRGTGWTEAFF; DNA: TGTGCCAGCAGTTTACGGGGGACAGGGTGGACTGAAGCTTTCTTT
size: -; V: TRBV13; D: -; J: TRBJ2-2; CDR3: CASSLASVASVWDTGELFF; DNA: TGTGCCAGCAGCTTGGCTTCTGTTGCTAGCGTTTGGGACACCGGGGAGCTGTTTTTT
size: -; V: TRBV15; D: -; J: TRBJ2-1; CDR3: CATSIQKHNNEQFF; DNA: TGTGCCACCAGCATCCAAAAACATAACAATGAGCAGTTCTTC
size: -; V: TRBV6-5; D: -; J: TRBJ1-3; CDR3: CASSEGVSGNTIYF; DNA: TGTGCCAGCAGTGAGGGGGTCTCTGGAAACACCATATATTTT
size: few; V: TRBV19; D: -; J: TRBJ1-4; CDR3: CASSIIGGEVEKLFF; DNA: TGTGCCAGTAGTATCATCGGGGGGGAGGTCGAAAAACTGTTTTTT
size: once; V: TRBV19; D: -; J: TRBJ1-1; CDR3: CASTRVGGSNTEAFF; DNA: TGTGCCAGTACCAGGGTGGGAGGGTCCAACACTGAAGCTTTCTTT
size: once; V: TRBV2; D: -; J: TRBJ2-3; CDR3: CASNTGTRASTDTQYF; DNA: TGTGCCAGCAACACAGGGACGAGGGCCAGCACAGATACGCAGTATTTT
size: -; V: TRBV30; D: -; J: TRBJ2-7; CDR3: CAWSVRWGGGRDYEQYF; DNA: TGTGCCTGGAGTGTACGATGGGGGGGCGGAAGGGACTACGAGCAGTACTTC
size: -; V: TRBV19; D: -; J: TRBJ1-5; CDR3: CASSITYNQPQHF; DNA: TGTGCCAGTAGTATCACCTATAATCAGCCCCAGCATTTT
size: few; V: TRBV6-5; D: -; J: TRBJ1-1; CDR3: CASSQNLGRGSEAFF; DNA: TGTGCCAGCAGCCAGAATCTCGGCAGGGGATCTGAAGCTTTCTTT
size: -; V: TRBV27; D: TRBD2; J: TRBJ2-1; CDR3: CASTLERGAGNEQFF; DNA: TGTGCCAGCACTCTGGAGCGGGGGGCGGGTAATGAGCAGTTCTTC
size: -; V: TRBV5-1; D: -; J: TRBJ2-5; CDR3: CASSLMGSEEETQYF; DNA: TGCGCCAGCAGCTTGATGGGTAGCGAGGAAGAGACCCAGTACTTC
size: -; V: TRBV25-1; D: -; J: TRBJ2-2; CDR3: CASSGPGVVPPGELFF; DNA: TGTGCCAGCAGTGGCCCAGGGGTGGTGCCCCCCGGGGAGCTGTTTTTT
size: -; V: TRBV7-9; D: -; J: TRBJ2-7; CDR3: CASTSYLGDYEQYF; DNA: TGTGCCAGCACCTCTTACCTAGGGGACTACGAGCAGTACTTC